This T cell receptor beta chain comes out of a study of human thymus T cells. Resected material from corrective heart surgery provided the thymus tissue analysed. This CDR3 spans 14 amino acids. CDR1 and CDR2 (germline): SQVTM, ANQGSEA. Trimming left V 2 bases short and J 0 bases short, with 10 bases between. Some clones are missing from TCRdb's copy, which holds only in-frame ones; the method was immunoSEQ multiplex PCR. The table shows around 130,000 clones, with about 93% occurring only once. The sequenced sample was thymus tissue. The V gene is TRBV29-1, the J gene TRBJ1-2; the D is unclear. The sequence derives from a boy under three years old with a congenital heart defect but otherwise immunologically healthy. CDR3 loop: CSVERRGANYGYTF. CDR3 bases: TGCAGCGTTGAAAGGCGAGGAGCTAACTATGGCTACACCTTC.